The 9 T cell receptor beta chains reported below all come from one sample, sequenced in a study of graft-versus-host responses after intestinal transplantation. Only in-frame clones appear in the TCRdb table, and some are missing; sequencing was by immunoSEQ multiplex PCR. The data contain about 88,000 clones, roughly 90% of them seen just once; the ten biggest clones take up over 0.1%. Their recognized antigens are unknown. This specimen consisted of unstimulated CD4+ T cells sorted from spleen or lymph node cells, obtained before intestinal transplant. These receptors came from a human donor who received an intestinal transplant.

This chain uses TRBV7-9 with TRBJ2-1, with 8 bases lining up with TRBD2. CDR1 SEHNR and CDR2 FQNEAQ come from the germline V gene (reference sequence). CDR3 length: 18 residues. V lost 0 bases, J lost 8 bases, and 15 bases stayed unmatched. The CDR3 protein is CASSLAGTSLSSEDEQFF. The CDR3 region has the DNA TGTGCCAGCAGCTTAGCGGGGACTAGTCTATCGTCGGAGGATGAGCAGTTCTTC.

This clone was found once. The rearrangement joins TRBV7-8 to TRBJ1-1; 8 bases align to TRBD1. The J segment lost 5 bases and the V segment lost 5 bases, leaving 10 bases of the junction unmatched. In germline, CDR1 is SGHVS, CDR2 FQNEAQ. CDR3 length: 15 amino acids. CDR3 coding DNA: TGTGCCAGCAGCCCACGACAGGGGCGGGGGACTGAAGCTTTCTTT. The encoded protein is CASSPRQGRGTEAFF.

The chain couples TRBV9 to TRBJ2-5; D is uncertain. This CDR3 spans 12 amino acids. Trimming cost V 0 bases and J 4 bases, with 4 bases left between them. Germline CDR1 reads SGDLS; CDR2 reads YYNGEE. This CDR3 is CASSVAGETQYF. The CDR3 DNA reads TGTGCCAGCAGCGTAGCCGGAGAGACCCAGTACTTC.

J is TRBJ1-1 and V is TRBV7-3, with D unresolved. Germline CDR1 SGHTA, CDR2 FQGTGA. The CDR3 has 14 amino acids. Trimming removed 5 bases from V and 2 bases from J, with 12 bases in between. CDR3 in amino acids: CASSPVVSNTEAFF. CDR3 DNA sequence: TGTGCCAGCAGCCCCGTAGTATCAAACACTGAAGCTTTCTTT.

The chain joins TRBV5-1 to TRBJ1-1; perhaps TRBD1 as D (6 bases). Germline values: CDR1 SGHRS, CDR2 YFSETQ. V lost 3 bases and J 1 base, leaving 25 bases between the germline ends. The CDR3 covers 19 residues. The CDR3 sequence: CASSSPGTRAKGENTEAFF. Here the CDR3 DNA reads TGCGCCAGCAGCTCACCAGGGACAAGGGCAAAGGGAGAGAACACTGAAGCTTTCTTT.

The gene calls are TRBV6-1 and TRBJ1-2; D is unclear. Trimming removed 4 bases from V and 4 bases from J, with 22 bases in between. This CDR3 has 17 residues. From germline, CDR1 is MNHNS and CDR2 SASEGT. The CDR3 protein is CASSVYLCGRKTYGYTF. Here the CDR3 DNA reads TGTGCCAGCAGTGTGTATTTATGTGGGAGAAAGACCTATGGCTACACCTTC.

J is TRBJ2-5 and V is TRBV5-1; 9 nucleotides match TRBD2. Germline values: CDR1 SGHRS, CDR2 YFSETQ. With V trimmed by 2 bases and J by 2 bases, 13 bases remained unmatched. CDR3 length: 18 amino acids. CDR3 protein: CASSFPRGRAGGQETQYF. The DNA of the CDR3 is TGCGCCAGCAGCTTTCCACGGGGAAGAGCGGGGGGACAAGAGACCCAGTACTTC.

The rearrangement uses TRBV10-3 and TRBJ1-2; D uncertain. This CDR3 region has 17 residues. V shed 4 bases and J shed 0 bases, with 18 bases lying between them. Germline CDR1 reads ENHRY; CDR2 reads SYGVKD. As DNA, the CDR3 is TGTGCCATCAGTGGCCCCCACGGTTCAAGCACTAACTATGGCTACACCTTC. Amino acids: CAISGPHGSSTNYGYTF.

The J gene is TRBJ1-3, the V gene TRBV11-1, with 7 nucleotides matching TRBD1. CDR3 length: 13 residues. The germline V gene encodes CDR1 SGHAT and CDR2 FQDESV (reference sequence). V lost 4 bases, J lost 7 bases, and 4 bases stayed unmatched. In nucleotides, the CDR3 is TGTGCCAGCAGCTGGGACAGTCGGAACACCATATATTTT. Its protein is CASSWDSRNTIYF.